The clone carrying this T cell receptor (beta chain) was counted ten times or more. Its antigen is not known. Building the TCR beta libraries relied on iRepertoire HTBI primers, and CDR3 regions underwent Arm-PCR. Per the original methods: Across all samples, about 60 TRBV segments and 14 TRBJ segments were identified. TCRdb re-called the multiplex PCR reads through MiXCR, storing one row per CDR3 protein. In this record, the V and J calls reflect TCRdb's handling and not the investigators' own analysis. The top ten hold approximately 14% of the sample, which has over 200,000 distinct CDR3 sequences, around a sixth seen once. The record originates from a study of regulatory T cells in long-lasting Graves disease. The study's findings and limits: Sharing of public clonotypes was greater in persistent patients (about 3,000) than in new patients (roughly 970).

Time point indicated: newly diagnosed GD, antithyroid drugs for less than 3 months. There was RNA extracted from PBMCs, and the TCR library was made from it. Germline V CDR1 and CDR2: SGHTA, FQGNSA. Between the trimmed V and J ends, which lost 5 bases and 0 bases, there was a span of 11 bases. The CDR3 consists of 15 residues. These sequences were also reported in another study, on T cells in Graves' hyperthyroidism and ophthalmopathy.

This TCR was sampled from a woman in her thirties with Graves disease. The genes are TRBV7-2 and TRBJ1-3; D remains ambiguous. The specimen comprised peripheral blood mononuclear cells (PBMCs), sampled at new diagnosis, from a patient treated with antithyroid drugs. CDR3 amino acids: CASSRAGSSGNTIYF. The CDR3 bases are TGTGCCAGCAGCCGTGCGGGGAGCTCTGGAAACACCATATATTTT.